A selection of T cell receptor beta chains follows, all from one sample in a study of T cells in Graves' hyperthyroidism and ophthalmopathy. Each CDR3 protein is one row after TCRdb ran MiXCR on the multiplex PCR reads. The sample has around 690,000 distinct CDR3 sequences, around 20% seen once. The specimen sequenced was blood. All receptors derive from a man aged 25 to 45 with Graves' ophthalmopathy. Each CDR3 is given with its conserved first and last residue. Fields, in order: J gene, D gene, V gene, clone size, CDR3 DNA, CDR3 protein. A D gene is named only where the DNA matches it firmly. Clone size appears in some rows only: once, few, many, or a class for an expanded clone.

TRBJ1-1 TRBD1 TRBV12-3/TRBV12-4 many TGTGCCAGCACTCTAAGGAGGAACAGGGGGTTAACTGAAGCTTTCTTT CASTLRRNRGLTEAFF
TRBJ2-7 TRBD2 TRBV20-1 - TGCAGTGCAACTTCTAGCGGACCCTACGAGCAGTACTTC CSATSSGPYEQYF
TRBJ1-5 - TRBV10-2 - TGCGCCAGCAGTGAGTCGAAGGGGGGCCTTCTACTAAATCAGCCCCAGCATTTT CASSESKGGLLLNQPQHF
TRBJ2-3 - TRBV3-1 - TGTGCCAGCAGCCCAGGGGGGGGGAGTTTCACAGATACGCAGTATTTT CASSPGGGSFTDTQYF
TRBJ2-2 - TRBV7-8 many TGTGCCAGCAGCTCCCCCGTGATAGCGGAAAACACCGGGGAGCTGTTTTTT CASSSPVIAENTGELFF
TRBJ2-1 - TRBV5-1 - TGCGCCAGCAGCCATCTACCGTCGGACAGCTCCTACAATGAGCAGTTCTTC CASSHLPSDSSYNEQFF
TRBJ1-5 - TRBV20-1 many TGCAGTGCTGCCAGGGGTAGCAATCAGCCCCAGCATTTT CSAARGSNQPQHF
TRBJ2-1 - TRBV7-9 - TGTGCCAGCAGCTTAAGCCCATATTACAATGAGCAGTTCTTC CASSLSPYYNEQFF
TRBJ2-7 TRBD2 TRBV18 - TGTGCCAGCTCGGCGGGAGCCCTACGAGAGCAGTACTTC CASSAGALREQYF
TRBJ1-2 TRBD1 TRBV2 many TGTGCCAGCAGTGCAGGGGGCCTAGGCTACACCTTC CASSAGGLGYTF
TRBJ2-7 - TRBV7-9 many TGTGCCAGCAGCGCCCTTGGCGGAGGGCCCGAAGACTACGAGCAGTACTTC CASSALGGGPEDYEQYF
TRBJ1-5 - TRBV7-2 few TGTGCCAGCAGCACTACCGGGACAACTAGCAATCAGCCCCAGCATTTT CASSTTGTTSNQPQHF
TRBJ1-5 TRBD1 TRBV12-3/TRBV12-4 many TGTGCCAGCAGTTTTCGACAGGGGAGCAATCAGCCCCAGCATTTT CASSFRQGSNQPQHF
TRBJ2-3 TRBD1 TRBV11-3 - TGTGCCGGCAGCTTACAGGGGTTAACAGATACGCAGTATTTT CAGSLQGLTDTQYF
TRBJ2-7 - TRBV5-5 few TGTGCCAGCAGCCTGCAACGGGGGGACAGATCCTACGAGCAGTACTTC CASSLQRGDRSYEQYF
TRBJ2-7 - TRBV10-3 few TGTGCCATCAGTGAGACCGGGGGCTCCTACGAGCAGTACTTC CAISETGGSYEQYF
TRBJ1-2 - TRBV19 - TGTGCCAGTAGTATTTCGGTTTCCTATGGCTACACCTTC CASSISVSYGYTF
TRBJ1-5 - TRBV7-2 many TGTGCCAGCAGCTTAGGACCGGATCGCAATCAGCCCCAGCATTTT CASSLGPDRNQPQHF
TRBJ2-3 TRBD2 TRBV20-1 - TGCAGTGGCCAGGGACTAGCGGGACCCCGAGGGGATACGCAGTATTTT CSGQGLAGPRGDTQYF
TRBJ2-7 - TRBV29-1 many TGCAGCGTTGCAATCGGGGTCAACGAGCAGTACTTC CSVAIGVNEQYF
TRBJ1-2 TRBD1 TRBV7-3 few TGTGCCAGCAGCGCCACGGGACAGGGATATGGCTACACCTTC CASSATGQGYGYTF
TRBJ2-7 - TRBV20-1 - TGCAGTGCTATTCGGTCCGAGAGCTCCTACGAGCAGTACTTC CSAIRSESSYEQYF
TRBJ2-5 - TRBV5-6 few TGTGCCAGCAGCTTCGGGGAAGGGGGAAAGACCCAGTACTTC CASSFGEGGKTQYF
TRBJ2-5 - TRBV27 once TGTGCCAGCAGCAGTCTTCAAGAGGCCCAGTACTTC CASSSLQEAQYF
TRBJ2-7 - TRBV30 many TGTGCCTGGAGCGTGGACGGGCAGAGCGAGCAGTACTTC CAWSVDGQSEQYF
TRBJ1-1 - TRBV6-1 many TGTGCCAGCCAAGAAGGGGAGAACACTGAAGCTTTCTTT CASQEGENTEAFF
TRBJ2-3 - TRBV2 - TGTGCCAGCAGGGATACCCCCCGCCCAACGCAGTATTTT CASRDTPRPTQYF
TRBJ2-7 TRBD2 TRBV12-3/TRBV12-4 many TGTGCCAGCAGTTCCACAGCGGGAGGATCCTACGAGCAGTACTTC CASSSTAGGSYEQYF
TRBJ2-3 - TRBV24-1 - TGTGCCACCAGTGACTCTGGCAGGGGCACAGATACGCAGTATTTT CATSDSGRGTDTQYF
TRBJ1-1 - TRBV2 - TGTGCCAGCAACGGGGACTCTGAAGCTTTCTTT CASNGDSEAFF
TRBJ2-3 TRBD2 TRBV28 many TGTGCCAGCAGTTCGTTTACCCCTGTCCTGGCGGGAGCGGATACGCAGTATTTT CASSSFTPVLAGADTQYF
TRBJ2-7 TRBD2 TRBV7-2 many TGTGCCAGCAGCCCAGGCCAGGGCGGGAGGTTCCGGAACGAGCAGTACTTC CASSPGQGGRFRNEQYF
TRBJ2-7 - TRBV6-1 - TGTGCCAGCAGTGAACCCCGCTACGAGCAGTACTTC CASSEPRYEQYF
TRBJ1-2 - TRBV2 many TGTGCCAGCAGTGGGGGTTCCAACTATGGCTACACCTTC CASSGGSNYGYTF
TRBJ2-4 TRBD1 TRBV20-1 few TGCAGTGCTAGACAGGGGGCGGCCAAAAACATTCAGTACTTC CSARQGAAKNIQYF
TRBJ2-2 TRBD2 TRBV30 - TGTGCCTGGAGGCCACTAGCGGTCACCGGGGAGCTGTTTTTT CAWRPLAVTGELFF
TRBJ2-1 TRBD2 TRBV7-2 few TGTGCCAGCAGCTTAATAGCGGGATTTCAGGATGAGCAGTTCTTC CASSLIAGFQDEQFF
TRBJ2-1 - TRBV28 - TGTGCCAGCAGTTTAGCCTCTGATAACAATGAGCAGTTCTTC CASSLASDNNEQFF
TRBJ2-5 - TRBV9 few TGTGCCAGCAGCGTAGGTGGAAGGGACCAAGAGACCCAGTACTTC CASSVGGRDQETQYF
TRBJ2-7 - TRBV6-2/TRBV6-3 - TGTGCCAGCAGTCCCGGGAACTACGAGCAGTACTTC CASSPGNYEQYF
TRBJ2-1 - TRBV20-1 many TGCAGTGCTAGAGATCCCGAAAGCTTCGAGGGCAATGAGCAGTTCTTC CSARDPESFEGNEQFF
TRBJ2-1 TRBD2 TRBV11-2 many TGTGCCAGCAGCTTAAGACTAGCGGGAACCTACAATGAGCAGTTCTTC CASSLRLAGTYNEQFF
TRBJ1-1 - TRBV6-1 - TGTGCCAGCACTCGATATCGGGACGCTGAAGCTTTCTTT CASTRYRDAEAFF
TRBJ2-7 TRBD1 TRBV14 few TGTGCCAGCAGCCAACAGGACAGGGGTCGCTACGAGCAGTACTTC CASSQQDRGRYEQYF
TRBJ2-3 - TRBV27 - TGTGCCAGCAGTTTAGGGCAGAGTAGCACAGATACGCAGTATTTT CASSLGQSSTDTQYF
TRBJ2-7 TRBD2 TRBV20-1 many TGCAGTGCTAGCCCACTAGCGGGTATTTCTTCCTACGAGCAGTACTTC CSASPLAGISSYEQYF
TRBJ1-6 TRBD1 TRBV4-1 - TGCGCCAGCAGCCAGGTTCTCGGGACAGACCTTAATTCACCCCTCCACTTT CASSQVLGTDLNSPLHF
TRBJ2-3 - TRBV7-9 many TGTGCCAGCAGCATTAGAGCAGATACGCAGTATTTT CASSIRADTQYF